This T cell receptor (beta chain) was obtained from a study of cytomegalovirus exposure and HLA in healthy donors. The CDR3 consists of 15 residues. Trimming left V 8 bases short and J 5 bases short, with 18 bases between. Germline V CDR1 and CDR2: WSHSY, SAAADI. The PCR employed 60 Vbeta primers together with 13 Jbeta primers. The table came from immunoSEQ multiplex PCR; TCRdb's copy has only in-frame clones and leaves some out. The sample contains about 90,000 clones, more than 65% of which appear only once. The sequenced sample was PBMCs. V usage is TRBV10-2 and J usage is TRBJ1-4, with TRBD1 as a possible D gene (6 bases). This TCR was recovered from a man aged 25-40 years in good health and CMV-seronegative. DNA of the CDR3: TGCGCCAGCTCAGACCAGGCAGGGGCAAATGAAAAACTGTTTTTT. Translating it yields CASSDQAGANEKLFF.